This entry lists 8 T cell receptor beta chains sequenced from one sample in a study of OX40 agonist ivuxolimab in advanced cancers. The assay was immunoSEQ multiplex PCR, and TCRdb's table has in-frame clones only and misses some. This table holds 50,000 to 70,000 clones, roughly 89% found once. The sample was CD4+ or CD8+ T cells sorted from blood, taken in a trial of the OX40 agonist ivuxolimab. The source is an adult with an advanced solid tumor such as melanoma, head and neck, liver or kidney cancer.

V is TRBV6-1 and J is TRBJ2-1, with a tentative D call TRBD2 (6 bases). Looked up from germline, CDR1 is MNHNS and CDR2 is SASEGT. The CDR3 is 14 amino acids. Between the trimmed V and J ends, which lost 5 bases and 5 bases, there was a span of 13 bases. This CDR3 reads CASSTRDLHNEQFF. CDR3 nucleotides: TGTGCCAGCAGTACCCGGGACTTGCACAATGAGCAGTTCTTC.

V and J are TRBV7-9 and TRBJ2-6, with D possibly TRBD1 on 6 matching bases. CDR3 length: 14 residues. The V end was cut by 5 bases, the J end by 1 base, with 6 bases between. Germline assignment: CDR1 SEHNR and CDR2 FQNEAQ (reference sequence). In DNA, the CDR3 is TGTGCCAGCAGCACAGGGTCTGGGGCCAACGTCCTGACTTTC. As protein: CASSTGSGANVLTF.

The genes are TRBV2 and TRBJ2-1, with 9 bases aligning to TRBD2. There are 18 residues in the CDR3. The J segment lost 0 bases and the V segment lost 7 bases, leaving 13 bases of the junction unmatched. CDR1 and CDR2 from the germline V gene are SNHLY and FYNNEI. CDR3 coding DNA: TGTGCCAGCACCCAAGGCTTAGCGGGAGCCTTCTCCTACAATGAGCAGTTCTTC. Protein: CASTQGLAGAFSYNEQFF.

V gene TRBV18 combines with J gene TRBJ1-1; a weak D match, TRBD1 (5 bases). Germline V gene sequence: CDR1 KGHSH, CDR2 LQKENI. Trimming pared 0 bases from V and 1 base from J, leaving 9 bases between. The CDR3 length is 15 residues. This CDR3 reads CASSPPTTGNTEAFF. The CDR3 DNA is TGTGCCAGCTCACCACCGACTACAGGGAACACTGAAGCTTTCTTT.

A word on this clone: At one boundary the junction diverges from the germline segment, which might be a read error. The chain uses TRBV6-1 and TRBJ2-6; no definite D call. CDR1 and CDR2 (germline): MNHNS, SASEGT. The CDR3 covers 13 residues. CDR3 protein: CASTESGANVLTF. CDR3 DNA: TGTGCCAGCACTGAATCTGGGGCCAACGTCCTGACTTTC.

This rearrangement joins TRBV28 to TRBJ1-4, with D perhaps matching TRBD1 (5 bases). Trimming left V 3 bases short and J 10 bases short, with 15 bases between. Germline values: CDR1 MDHEN, CDR2 SYDVKM. The CDR3 extends over 14 amino acids. CDR3 coding DNA: TGTGCCAGCAGTTTGTCGGGGTATCAGGGAAAACTGTTTTTT. It translates to CASSLSGYQGKLFF. The variable domain in full, completed from reference TRBV28 and TRBJ1-4, reads DVKVTQSSRYLVKRTGEKVFLECVQDMDHENMFWYRQDPGLGLRLIYFSYDVKMKEKGDIPEGYSVSREKKERFSLILESASTNQTSMYLCASSLSGYQGKLFFGSGTQLSVL.

The chain combines TRBV2 with TRBJ1-4, with TRBD1 matching over 10 bases. Germline CDR1 reads SNHLY; CDR2 reads FYNNEI. The junction had 4 bases not matched to a gene; V was cut back by 3 bases and J by 3 bases. The CDR3 is 16 amino acids. For the CDR3, the DNA is TGTGCCAGCAGTGAGTGGGGACAGGGGCCTAATGAAAAACTGTTTTTT. As protein: CASSEWGQGPNEKLFF.

The chain carries TRBV6-1 and TRBJ1-1; no reliable D call. The CDR3 sequence is 11 residues long. V lost 8 bases and J lost 1, with 5 bases in between. Germline CDR1 MNHNS, CDR2 SASEGT. The DNA for the CDR3 is TGTGCCAGCGCAGGGAACACTGAAGCTTTCTTT. Amino acids: CASAGNTEAFF.